This entry lists 10 T cell receptor beta chains sequenced from one sample in a study of beta chain features in type 1 diabetes (dated by TCRdb to 2017 to 2018). These receptors' antigens are unknown. The library was made by the immunoSEQ multiplex PCR assay. The entire isolated RNA was reverse transcribed using the High Capacity cDNA Reverse Transcription Kit, and thus expressed TCRB transcripts were sequenced. TCRdb obtained this table from immuneACCESS and retained in-frame rearrangements with V and J assigned. These tables miss some clones; where compared with another copy, unresolved V genes account for less than half of the shortfall, and the remainder is unexplained. Across this sample there are about 140,000 clones, with 10% to 15% seen only once. Roughly 1.4% of the sample is held by the ten biggest clonotypes. What the study reported, not specific to this receptor: A moderate but significant shortening of TCRB CDR3 length was observed in type 1 diabetes patients in all four CD4+ subsets.

Sample: central memory CD4+ T cells from blood. These receptors originate from a man between 18 and 29 years old with type 1 diabetes.

The chain couples TRBV5-1 to TRBJ1-4; a weak D match, TRBD1 (5 bases). Germline V gives CDR1 SGHRS, CDR2 YFSETQ. The CDR3 runs to 16 residues. The V end was cut by 2 bases, the J end by 7 bases, with 18 bases between. CDR3 residues: CASSFVSRGISEKLFF. Here the CDR3 DNA reads TGCGCCAGCAGCTTTGTATCTAGGGGCATAAGTGAAAAACTGTTTTTT.

This clone was seen a handful of times. The rearrangement links TRBV6-6 to TRBJ1-1; 8 positions agree with TRBD1. V lost 5 bases and J lost 1; bases outside the gene matches: 9. The germline V gene has CDR1 MNHNY and CDR2 SVGAGI (reference sequence). The CDR3 sequence is 16 residues long. The CDR3 sequence is CASSVGTGLANTEAFF. DNA for the CDR3: TGTGCCAGCAGTGTCGGGACAGGCCTCGCGAACACTGAAGCTTTCTTT.

This chain joins TRBV2 and TRBJ2-2; tentatively, D is TRBD1 (6 bases). The V gene lost 6 bases and the J gene lost 3 bases, with 8 bases spanning the gap. The CDR3 extends over 13 amino acids. Germline CDR1 SNHLY, CDR2 FYNNEI. The DNA of the CDR3 is TGTGCCAGCAGGGGGGCCTACACCGGGGAGCTGTTTTTT. Translating gives CASRGAYTGELFF.

The V gene is TRBV7-9, the J gene TRBJ2-7, with no clear D. Per germline, CDR1 SEHNR and CDR2 FQNEAQ (reference sequence). V lost 6 bases and J 1 base, leaving 13 bases between the germline ends. The CDR3 runs to 14 residues. CDR3 coding DNA: TGTGCCAGCAGGGACGGTACTTCTTCCTACGAGCAGTACTTC. This translates into CASRDGTSSYEQYF.

This clone was recorded a few times. CDR3 nucleotide sequence: TGCAGCGTCGGGTACGATGAAAAACTGTTTTTT. Its translation: CSVGYDEKLFF. The V and J genes are TRBV29-1 and TRBJ1-4; no clear D. Germline lookup yields CDR1 SQVTM and CDR2 ANQGSEA. CDR3 length: 11 residues. V was clipped by 6 bases and J by 6 bases, with 8 bases between them. The whole variable domain, remainder taken from reference TRBV29-1 and TRBJ1-4, is SAVISQKPSRDICQRGTSLTIQCQVDSQVTMMFWYRQQPGQSLTLIATANQGSEATYESGFVIDKFPISRPNLTFSTLTVSNMSPEDSSIYLCSVGYDEKLFFGSGTQLSVL.

This clone was picked up a small number of times. The chain has TRBV4-2 and TRBJ2-3; D unclear. The CDR3 consists of 13 residues. V was cut by 4 bases and J by 2 bases, with 7 bases left in between. Germline V lookup: CDR1 LGHNA, CDR2 YNFKEQ. The CDR3 bases are TGTGCCAGCAGCCCCTCCCCCACAGATACGCAGTATTTT. Translating it yields CASSPSPTDTQYF.

The CDR3 DNA follows: TGTGCCAGCAGCGTTCTTTTAATCGCCAAAAACATTCAGTACTTC. This translates into CASSVLLIAKNIQYF. The chain links TRBV9 to TRBJ2-4; no clear D gene. From germline, CDR1 is SGDLS and CDR2 YYNGEE. Trimming pared 2 bases from V and 1 base from J, leaving 10 bases between. The CDR3 loop spans 15 amino acids.

This clone showed up just a few times. The CDR3 loop reads CASSLGGSGGVQETQYF. The CDR3 region has the DNA TGCGCCAGCAGCTTGGGTGGTAGCGGGGGAGTTCAAGAGACCCAGTACTTC. V usage is TRBV5-1 and J usage is TRBJ2-5; 9 bases fit TRBD2. Germline-derived CDR1 and CDR2 are SGHRS and YFSETQ. J lost 2 bases, V lost 0 bases, and 8 bases had no gene match. The CDR3 loop spans 17 amino acids.

The V and J genes are TRBV28 and TRBJ1-5, with 8 bases identical to TRBD1. The germline CDR1 and CDR2 sequences are MDHEN and SYDVKM. V dropped 5 bases and J dropped 9; count of bases not matched to a gene: 12. This CDR3 has 15 amino acids. CDR3 bases: TGTGCCAGCAGTCCAGGCGGCAGGGGGCTACGGCCCCAGCATTTT. It specifies CASSPGGRGLRPQHF.

This clone was detected only a few times. The rearrangement joins TRBV19 to TRBJ2-7, with D unclear. The CDR3 runs to 15 residues. Trimming took 10 bases from V and 2 from J, leaving 21 bases between them. CDR1 LNHDA and CDR2 SQIVND come from the germline V gene (reference sequence). DNA of the CDR3: TGTGCCACCTCCTCGTCAGCCCGATTACCCTACGAGCAGTACTTC. This translates into CATSSSARLPYEQYF.